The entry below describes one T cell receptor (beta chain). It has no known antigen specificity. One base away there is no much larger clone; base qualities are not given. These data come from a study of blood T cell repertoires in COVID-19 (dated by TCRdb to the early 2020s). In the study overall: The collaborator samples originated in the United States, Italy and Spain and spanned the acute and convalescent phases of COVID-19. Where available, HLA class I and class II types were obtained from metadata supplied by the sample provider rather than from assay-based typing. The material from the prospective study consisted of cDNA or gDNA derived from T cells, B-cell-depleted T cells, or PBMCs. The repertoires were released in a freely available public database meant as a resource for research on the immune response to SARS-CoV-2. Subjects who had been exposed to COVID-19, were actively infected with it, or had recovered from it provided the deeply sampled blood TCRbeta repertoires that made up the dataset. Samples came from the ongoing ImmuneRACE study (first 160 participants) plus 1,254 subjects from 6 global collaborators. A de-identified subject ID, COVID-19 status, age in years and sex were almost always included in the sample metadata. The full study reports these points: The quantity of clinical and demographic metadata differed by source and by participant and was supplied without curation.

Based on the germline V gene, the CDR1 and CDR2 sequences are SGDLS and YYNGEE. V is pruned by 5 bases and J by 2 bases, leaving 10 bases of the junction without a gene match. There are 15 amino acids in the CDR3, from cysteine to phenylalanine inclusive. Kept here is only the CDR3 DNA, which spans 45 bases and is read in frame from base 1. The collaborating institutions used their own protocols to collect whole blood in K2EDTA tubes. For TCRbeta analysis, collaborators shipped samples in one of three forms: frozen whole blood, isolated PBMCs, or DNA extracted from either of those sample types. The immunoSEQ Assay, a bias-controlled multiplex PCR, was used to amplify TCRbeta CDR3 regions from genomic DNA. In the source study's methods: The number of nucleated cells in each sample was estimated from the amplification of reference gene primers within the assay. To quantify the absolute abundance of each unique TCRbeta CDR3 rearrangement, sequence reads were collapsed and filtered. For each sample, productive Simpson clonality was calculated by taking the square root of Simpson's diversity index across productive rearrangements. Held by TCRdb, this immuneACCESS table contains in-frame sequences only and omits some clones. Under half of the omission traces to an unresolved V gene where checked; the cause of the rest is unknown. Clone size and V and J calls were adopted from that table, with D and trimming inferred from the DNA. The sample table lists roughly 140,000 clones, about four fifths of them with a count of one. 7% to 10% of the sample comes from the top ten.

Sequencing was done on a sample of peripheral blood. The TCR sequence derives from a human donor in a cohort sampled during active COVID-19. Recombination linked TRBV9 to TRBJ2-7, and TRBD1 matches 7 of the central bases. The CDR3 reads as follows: CASSLRQGSTYEQYF. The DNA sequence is TGTGCCAGCAGTTTAAGACAGGGTTCGACCTACGAGCAGTACTTC.